The 11 T cell receptor beta chains reported below all come from one sample, sequenced in a study of blood T cell repertoires in COVID-19. Libraries were prepared by immunoSEQ multiplex PCR; TCRdb keeps only in-frame clonotypes and omits some of them. The data hold fewer than 60,000 clones, with over 85% observed a single time. The sample consisted of peripheral blood. Every receptor here comes from a human donor in a cohort sampled during active COVID-19.

V and J are TRBV9 and TRBJ2-1; tentative D call: TRBD2 (6 bases). The CDR3 length is 15 residues. Trimming cost V 4 bases and J 7 bases, with 18 bases left between them. Per germline, CDR1 SGDLS and CDR2 YYNGEE. The CDR3 region has the DNA TGTGCCAGCAGCCCCCGCGTTGCGGGAAGAAATGAGCAGTTCTTC. This gives the protein CASSPRVAGRNEQFF.

The V and J genes are TRBV19 and TRBJ1-5, with D possibly TRBD1 on 6 matching bases. Per germline, CDR1 LNHDA and CDR2 SQIVND (reference sequence). The CDR3 has 15 amino acids. V shed 5 bases and J shed 1 base, with 12 bases lying between them. CDR3 residues: CASSGGRRSNQPQHF. The CDR3 nucleotides read TGTGCCAGTAGTGGGGGCCGACGGAGCAATCAGCCCCAGCATTTT.

CDR3: CSSTGGNTEAFF. CDR3 nucleotide sequence: TGCAGCTCAACAGGGGGCAACACTGAAGCTTTCTTT. This chain uses TRBV29-1 with TRBJ1-1; the match to TRBD1 covers 9 bases. V gave up 8 bases and J gave up 2 bases; unmatched junction bases: 3. The CDR3 sequence is 12 residues long. Germline CDR1 reads SQVTM; CDR2 reads ANQGSEA.

The gene calls are TRBV13 and TRBJ2-5; tentatively, D is TRBD2 (5 bases). With 5 bases removed from V and 7 bases from J, the gap between germline ends came to 11 bases. The CDR3 has 12 amino acids. The V gene's germline CDR1 is PRHDT and CDR2 FYEKMQ (reference sequence). The CDR3 here is CASSVSRGTQYF. CDR3 bases: TGTGCCAGCAGCGTAAGTCGGGGGACCCAGTACTTC. The full variable domain, its missing parts supplied by reference TRBV13 and TRBJ2-5, is AAGVIQSPRHLIKEKRETATLKCYPIPRHDTVYWYQQGPGQDPQFLISFYEKMQSDKGSIPDRFSAQQFSDYHSELNMSSLELGDSALYFCASSVSRGTQYFGPGTRLLVL.

This chain uses TRBV5-1 with TRBJ1-1, with D unresolved. CDR3 size: 14 residues. V lost 5 bases to trimming and J lost 0 bases, with 11 bases between them. The germline gives CDR1 SGHRS, CDR2 YFSETQ. CDR3 DNA sequence: TGCGCCAGCAGTAGCAAACCGATGAACACTGAAGCTTTCTTT. Encoded protein: CASSSKPMNTEAFF.

The chain links TRBV18 to TRBJ2-5; TRBD2 agrees at 9 bases. V was pared by 3 bases and J by 5 bases, with 10 bases of the junction left unmatched. CDR1 KGHSH and CDR2 LQKENI come from the germline V gene. There are 16 residues in the CDR3. CDR3 in amino acids: CASSPRVAGAGETQYF. In DNA form, the CDR3 reads TGTGCCAGCTCACCGCGGGTAGCGGGAGCGGGGGAGACCCAGTACTTC. Together with reference TRBV18 and TRBJ2-5, the CDR3 gives the full variable domain: NAGVMQNPRHLVRRRGQEARLRCSPMKGHSHVYWYRQLPEEGLKFMVYLQKENIIDESGMPKERFSAEFPKEGPSILRIQQVVRGDSAAYFCASSPRVAGAGETQYFGPGTRLLVL.

The rearrangement joins TRBV2 to TRBJ2-7; D may be TRBD1 (6 bases). V was shortened by 1 base and J by 0 bases, with 7 bases between the two germline ends. The CDR3 has 14 amino acids. In germline, CDR1 is SNHLY, CDR2 FYNNEI. CDR3 region: CASSEDRASYEQYF. The CDR3, as DNA: TGTGCCAGCAGTGAAGACAGGGCCTCCTACGAGCAGTACTTC.

Regarding this clone: Other DNA sequences within the sample encode an identical CDR3. The rearrangement joins TRBV18 to TRBJ1-2, with 12 bases lining up with TRBD1. The CDR3 spans 14 residues. The J segment lost 7 bases and the V segment lost 3 bases, leaving 3 bases of the junction unmatched. Per the germline V gene, CDR1 is KGHSH and CDR2 is LQKENI. The CDR3 region has the DNA TGTGCCAGCTCACCGGGACAGGGGGCAGGTGGCTACACCTTC. This codes for CASSPGQGAGGYTF.

This chain joins TRBV3-1 (or the pseudogene TRBV3-2) and TRBJ2-6, with D possibly being TRBD1 (6 bases). The germline V gene has CDR1 LGHDT and CDR2 YNNKEL (reference sequence). Trimming removed 2 bases at V and 7 bases at J, with 9 bases between. The CDR3 is made up of 14 amino acids. CDR3 region: CASSQRTAANVLTF. For the CDR3, the DNA is TGTGCCAGCAGCCAAAGGACAGCCGCCAACGTCCTGACTTTC.

The V call is TRBV27, the J call TRBJ1-2; 7 bases fit TRBD1. The trim removed 4 bases at V and 9 bases at J, leaving 11 bases unmatched. In germline, CDR1 is MNHEY, CDR2 SMNVEV (reference sequence). There are 14 residues in the CDR3. The CDR3: CASSWLGTASSYTF. The CDR3 bases are TGTGCCAGCAGTTGGCTCGGGACAGCCTCGAGCTACACCTTC.

The chain carries TRBV3-1 (or the pseudogene TRBV3-2) and TRBJ2-3; D is perhaps TRBD2 (6 bases). Germline V gene lookup returns CDR1 LGHDT and CDR2 YNNKEL (reference sequence). This CDR3 is built from 16 residues. V was clipped by 0 bases and J by 7 bases, with 17 bases between them. CDR3 loop: CASSQDLGEVYNTQYF. The CDR3 DNA reads as TGTGCCAGCAGCCAAGATCTGGGGGAGGTCTACAATACGCAGTATTTT.